This T cell receptor (beta chain) was profiled in a study of CXCR3-negative and CXCR3-positive naive CD8 T cells. Looking at the study overall: Roughly 1.5 +/- 0.3 million TRB reads came from each library, giving 110 million to 150 million in total.

Comment on this clonotype: Its antigen is undetermined.

UMI-labeled TRB cDNA libraries were prepared by 5' RACE. After re-calling the 5' RACE reads, TCRdb lists one entry per CDR3 protein, DNA absent. The record lists approximately 59,000 distinct CDR3 sequences, of which the ten most abundant hold about 0.71%. Broader study findings: In CXCR3-positive naive cells, the TRB CDR3s were more hydrophobic than in CXCR3-negative naive cells.

This CDR3 has 14 amino acids. The receptor's source is a human donor in good health. Some clones in this sample may be carry-over from other donors' samples. The chain carries TRBV12-3 or TRBV12-4 and TRBJ2-7. The sample taken for sequencing was naive CXCR3+ CD8+ T cells from blood. Subset meaning: CD45RO-CCR7+CD27+CD95- naive CD8+ T cells expressing CXCR3 (TNR3+). The CDR3 sequence is CASSAWGRSDEQYF.